This T cell receptor (beta chain) was profiled in a study of blood T cell repertoires in COVID-19. The method was immunoSEQ multiplex PCR; TCRdb's version includes in-frame clones alone and lacks a portion of them. Seen here are around 26,000 clones, around 86% observed once, and the top ten hold around 9.3%. This CDR3 has 16 residues. J lost 10 bases, V lost 7 bases, and 12 bases had no gene match. The V gene's germline CDR1 is LNHDA and CDR2 SQIVND (reference sequence). This clonotype was obtained from a human donor in a cohort sampled during active COVID-19. Sequenced: peripheral blood. The J gene is TRBJ2-1, the V gene TRBV19, with TRBD2 identical over 14 bases. CDR3 sequence: CASIYSTSGGAREQFF. The CDR3 nucleotides read TGTGCCAGTATCTATTCGACTAGCGGGGGGGCACGAGAGCAGTTCTTC. The whole variable domain, remainder taken from reference TRBV19 and TRBJ2-1, is DGGITQSPKYLFRKEGQNVTLSCEQNLNHDAMYWYRQDPGQGLRLIYYSQIVNDFQKGDIAEGYSVSREKKESFPLTVTSAQKNPTAFYLCASIYSTSGGAREQFFGPGTRLTVL.